This T cell receptor (beta chain) appears in the sequencing data of a study of blood T cell repertoires in COVID-19. Looking at the study overall: T cells, B-cell-depleted T cells, or PBMCs supplied cDNA or gDNA.

V dropped 5 bases and J dropped 3 bases, with 22 bases sitting between them. From germline, CDR1 is SEHNR and CDR2 FQNEAQ (reference sequence). The CDR3 has 17 amino acids. Per the original methods: It was from reference gene primer amplification that nucleated cell counts were estimated. Assay: immunoSEQ multiplex PCR; the TCRdb copy retains only in-frame clones and omits some. That table is the source of V, J and clone size, and D and trimming were worked out from the DNA. The sample has about 490,000 clones, approximately 85% seen once. The sample consisted of peripheral blood. The rearrangement uses TRBV7-9 and TRBJ2-5, with a weak D call TRBD1 (6 bases). The receptor was isolated from a human donor in a cohort sampled during active COVID-19. CDR3 coding DNA: TGTGCCAGCAGCCCGCGTATTGGACAGCCCAAAGAAGAGACCCAGTACTTC. This codes for CASSPRIGQPKEETQYF. Variable domain in full (rest from reference TRBV7-9 and TRBJ2-5): DTGVSQNPRHKITKRGQNVTFRCDPISEHNRLYWYRQTLGQGPEFLTYFQNEAQLEKSRLLSDRFSAERPKGSFSTLEIQRTEQGDSAMYLCASSPRIGQPKEETQYFGPGTRLLVL.